The T cell receptor (beta chain) described here comes from a study of CD8 T cells in ankylosing spondylitis (dated by TCRdb to 2017 to 2019). Background on the whole study: The study profiled T cell receptor beta repertoires in healthy donors and ankylosing spondylitis patients to find disease-linked TCR variants. Samples of peripheral blood were taken, and for ankylosing spondylitis patients, synovial fluid was collected as well. The whole study cohort included 90 to 120 healthy donors and over 20 ankylosing spondylitis patients.

The reads were generated on an Illumina HiSeq 2500. Quantitative 5'-RACE with molecular barcodes was the method used to prepare the TCR beta libraries. Under the source paper's analysis protocol: Disease-linked TCR variants were identified with a new computational method built on a probabilistic model of VDJ rearrangement. Clones were called with MiXCR by TCRdb after fastp trimmed the public reads at Q25, and only in-frame beta chains were retained. Merged by CDR3 protein, the rows form single entries marked with the most common genes and DNA. The V and J calls reflect TCRdb's pipeline rather than the authors' work. The sample yields approximately 250,000 distinct CDR3 sequences; 8% to 11% were counted once. The top ten constitute around 2.6% of the sample. What the authors observed across the whole study: The disease-linked clones had a CD8+ phenotype and were found at relatively low frequencies in peripheral blood. A TCR beta motif of 8 or 9 highly homologous amino acid variants appeared characteristic of blood from ankylosing spondylitis patients. Some TCR beta motif variants had previously been reported in synovial fluid and blood of reactive arthritis patients, which suggested common disease-initiation mechanisms. Significant enrichment of the disease-linked clones was reported in matched synovial fluid samples from ankylosing spondylitis patients.

This clonotype appeared many times. What this receptor recognizes is not known. It has no much larger one-base neighbor in the sample; base qualities were not kept. V and J are truncated by 3 bases and 2 bases respectively, leaving an intervening sequence of 17 bases. The CDR3 runs 15 amino acids, cysteine and phenylalanine included. The DNA shown is the 45-base CDR3, in frame from base 1. The germline V gene (reference sequence) sets CDR1 to DFQATT and CDR2 to SNEGSKA. The sequenced sample consisted of blood, either unsorted or a sorted T cell fraction (not recorded which). This TCR came from a male donor with ankylosing spondylitis or in good health (not recorded which). In this chain, TRBV20-1 is recombined with TRBJ2-7; the D gene is perhaps TRBD2, from 6 matching bases. In nucleotides, the sequence is TGCAGTGCTAGCCCACCTCGGGGGATCCCCTACGAGCAGTACTTC. Translation gives CSASPPRGIPYEQYF.